These 16 T cell receptor beta chains originate from one sample sequenced in a study of T cells in women clearing cervical HPV infection. Some clones are missing from TCRdb's copy, which holds only in-frame ones; the method was immunoSEQ multiplex PCR. This sample contains about 14,000 clones. The sequencing sample was made of blood buffy coat. These receptors all stem from a woman aged 18 to 75 with a cervical HPV16 infection that either progressed to CIN3+ or cleared (not recorded which).

For this clone: The CDR3 end falls 3 residues outside the read, so it is completed with the germline J gene. The chain employs TRBV4-2 and TRBJ2-3, with D perhaps TRBD1 (6 bases). Germline CDR1 is LGHNA and CDR2 is YNFKEQ. Trimming pared 4 bases from V and 4 bases from J, leaving 12 bases between. The CDR3 covers 14 residues. The CDR3 loop reads CASSPNRAADTQYF. The sequenced CDR3 bases are TGTGCCAGCAGCCCGAACAGGGCTGCAGATACG.

About this clone: The sequence runs out 3 residues before the end of the CDR3; the remainder is reconstructed from the germline J gene. The chain joins TRBV6-2 or TRBV6-3 to TRBJ1-2; TRBD1 might be the D (5 bases). The CDR3 sequence is 13 residues long. Germline V lookup: CDR1 MNHEY, CDR2 SVGEGT. The CDR3 DNA, read in part, is TGTGCCAGCAGAGTGGGTACCGGGACTAGG. It specifies CASRVGTGTR. The CDR3 as a whole reads CASRVGTGTRYTF.

As concerns this clone: An end of the junction differs from the germline gene, which may be a read error. From the germline J gene comes the end of the CDR3, since the read stops 3 residues before it. This CDR3 is also generated by other DNA sequences in the sample. The chain has TRBV19 and TRBJ1-3, with 10 bases identical to TRBD1. CDR1 is LNHDA and CDR2 is SQIVND in the germline V gene (reference sequence). CDR3 size: 18 residues. CDR3 DNA, as far as it was read: TGTGCCAGTAGTAAGGGACGACAGGGGGCGCTAGCTGGAAACACG. Residues: CASSKGRQGALAGNT. The CDR3, in full, reads CASSKGRQGALAGNTIYF.

For this clone: The sequence runs out 3 residues before the end of the CDR3; the remainder is reconstructed from the germline J gene. The rearrangement links TRBV19 to TRBJ2-1; D possibly corresponds to TRBD1 (5 bases). The germline CDR1 and CDR2 sequences are LNHDA and SQIVND (reference sequence). The V and J ends lost 3 bases and 7 bases respectively, with 16 bases between them. The CDR3 runs 15 residues. The CDR3 bases that were read are TGTGCCAGTAGTATCGGGCAGGGCGTCCCAAATGAG. This codes for CASSIGQGVPNE. The CDR3 in full is CASSIGQGVPNEQFF.

About this clone: The read gets to within 3 residues of the CDR3 end, and the germline J gene fills in the rest. J is TRBJ2-7 and V is TRBV20-1, with a possible D match to TRBD1 (6 bases). The germline V and J ends were trimmed by 5 bases and 5 bases, with 19 bases remaining between them. Germline V gives CDR1 DFQATT, CDR2 SNEGSKA (reference sequence). The CDR3 spans 14 residues. CDR3 protein: CSAPEITGTHEQYF. The DNA read from the CDR3 is TGCAGTGCTCCGGAGATAACAGGGACCCACGAG.

Of note for this clone: The read terminates 3 residues before the CDR3 end, so the remaining end is supplied by the germline J gene. The V and J genes are TRBV5-1 and TRBJ2-3, with TRBD1 matching over 7 bases. Germline lookup yields CDR1 SGHRS and CDR2 YFSETQ. The CDR3 has 16 residues. The V gene end was trimmed by 4 bases and the J gene end by 4 bases; junction bases not matched to a gene: 12. Partial CDR3 DNA: TGCGCCAGCAGCCTCCGGGACAGTCGCTTCCCAGATACG. It specifies CASSLRDSRFPDT. The whole CDR3 protein is CASSLRDSRFPDTQYF.

In regard to this clone: The CDR3 extends 3 residues past the end of the read, so its final part is completed from the germline J gene. This chain connects TRBV10-1 to TRBJ2-7; D perhaps matches TRBD1 (6 bases). Germline CDR1 reads WNHNN; CDR2 reads SYGVQD (reference sequence). CDR3 length: 15 residues. V was clipped by 7 bases and J by 3 bases, with 19 bases between them. CDR3 sequence reads: CASTQQDRKFYEQYF. The DNA read from the CDR3 is TGCGCCAGCACCCAACAGGACAGAAAATTCTACGAG.

With respect to this clone: The read comes to an end 3 residues before the CDR3 does, leaving the germline J gene to fill in the end. V is TRBV6-2 or TRBV6-3 and J is TRBJ2-3, with 9 bases aligning to TRBD2. The CDR3 sequence is 16 residues long. J lost 5 bases, V lost 2 bases, and 8 bases had no gene match. CDR1 and CDR2 (germline): MNHEY, SVGEGT. CDR3 DNA (partial): TGTGCCAGCAGTTACGTTGGCGGGAGGGCGGTAGATACG. Translating it yields CASSYVGGRAVDT. The whole CDR3 is CASSYVGGRAVDTQYF.

As to this clone: The read terminates 3 residues ahead of where the CDR3 ends, so the germline J gene completes it. The chain links TRBV19 to TRBJ1-2; D is uncertain. The CDR3 is made up of 17 amino acids. The V gene lost 0 bases and the J gene lost 0 bases, with 14 bases spanning the gap. CDR1 is LNHDA and CDR2 is SQIVND in the germline V gene (reference sequence). The CDR3: CASSIDVGWPSNYGYTF. The CDR3 DNA, read in part, is TGTGCCAGTAGTATAGATGTTGGCTGGCCCTCTAACTATGGC.

CDR3 amino acids: CASSVFSGGAHEQYF. The part of the CDR3 DNA that was read is TGTGCCAGCAGCGTGTTTAGCGGGGGGGCCCACGAG. The chain joins TRBV5-4 to TRBJ2-7; 11 nucleotides match TRBD2. Coverage ceases 3 residues before the CDR3 finishes, and the germline J gene fills in the end. J was trimmed by 5 bases and V by 4 bases; bases with no gene match: 8. Germline-derived CDR1 and CDR2 are SGHNT and YYREEE (reference sequence). There are 15 residues in the CDR3.

With regard to this clone: The read comes to an end 3 residues before the CDR3 does, leaving the germline J gene to fill in the end. The chain is built from TRBV5-1 and TRBJ2-7; D is possibly TRBD2 (6 bases). There are 14 residues in the CDR3. Trimming pared 4 bases from V and 4 bases from J, leaving 15 bases between. The V gene's germline CDR1 is SGHRS and CDR2 YFSETQ. The CDR3 loop reads CASSPEGITYEQYF. The covered CDR3 bases are TGCGCCAGCAGCCCGGAGGGCATTACATACGAG.

A note on this clone: The observed sequence ends 3 residues before the CDR3 terminus, with the missing tail filled in from the germline J gene. The rearrangement links TRBV5-5 to TRBJ2-3, with 7 bases that match TRBD2. This CDR3 is built from 14 residues. Germline CDR1 reads SGHKS; CDR2 reads YYEKEE (reference sequence). The CDR3 here is CASSFLAVQETQYF. The sequenced part of the CDR3 DNA is TGTGCCAGCAGCTTTCTAGCGGTACAAGAGACG.

Concerning this clone: The read stops 3 residues short of the end of the CDR3; the missing end is completed from the germline J gene. This chain uses TRBV19 with TRBJ2-2; 8 nucleotides agree with TRBD2. Per the germline V gene, CDR1 is LNHDA and CDR2 is SQIVND (reference sequence). The CDR3 runs to 22 residues. The J segment lost 4 bases and the V segment lost 6 bases, leaving 28 bases of the junction unmatched. CDR3 sequence: CASRVGGAGGKGGRAGTGELFF. The covered CDR3 bases are TGTGCCAGTAGAGTAGGGGGTGCGGGAGGAAAAGGCGGCAGGGCAGGCACCGGGGAG.

Notes on this clone: The read ends 3 residues before the CDR3 terminus; that terminus is restored from the germline J gene. The rearrangement uses TRBV5-6 and TRBJ1-5; possible D gene TRBD1, 5 bases. The CDR3 has 14 residues. Per the germline V gene, CDR1 is SGHDT and CDR2 is YYEEEE. Trimming pared 0 bases from V and 3 bases from J, leaving 7 bases between. Incomplete CDR3 DNA: TGTGCCAGCAGCTTGGGACAGTTCAATCAGCCC. It specifies CASSLGQFNQP. Given in full, the CDR3 is CASSLGQFNQPQHF.

As concerns this clone: The sequence runs out 3 residues before the end of the CDR3; the remainder is reconstructed from the germline J gene. The chain uses TRBV20-1 and TRBJ2-3, with 10 nucleotides matching TRBD2. There are 18 residues in the CDR3. Germline CDR1 reads DFQATT; CDR2 reads SNEGSKA (reference sequence). Unmatched junction bases numbered 14, after V lost 0 bases and J lost 5 bases. The CDR3 region is CSARDRSGLAGEIDTQYF. CDR3 DNA, as far as it was read: TGCAGTGCTAGAGACCGCTCTGGGCTAGCGGGAGAAATAGATACG.

Concerning this clone itself: The missing CDR3 end, 3 residues past where the read stops, is filled in from the germline J gene. V and J are TRBV7-9 and TRBJ1-2, with 8 bases fitting TRBD1. The CDR3 totals 15 residues. Germline V gives CDR1 SEHNR, CDR2 FQNEAQ (reference sequence). CDR3 amino acids: CASSPGAGGSYDYTF. The CDR3 bases that were read are TGTGCCAGCAGCCCCGGGGCAGGGGGCTCCTACGAC.